These 9 T cell receptor beta chains were sequenced from one sample in a study of cytomegalovirus exposure and HLA in healthy donors. The study ran its PCR with 60 Vbeta and 13 Jbeta primers. Here immunoSEQ multiplex PCR was the method, and the copy in TCRdb shows in-frame clones only, minus some. Of some 170,000 clones listed, about four fifths are singletons. Sequencing input: PBMCs. Source of these receptors: a young woman in good health and CMV-seropositive.

This clone is a singleton in its sample. The chain carries TRBV28 and TRBJ1-2, with 9 positions matching TRBD1. Trimming removed 6 bases from V and 8 bases from J; junction bases left unmatched: 10. CDR1 MDHEN and CDR2 SYDVKM come from the germline V gene. This CDR3 has 14 amino acids. CDR3 loop: CASSLDRGKEGYTF. As DNA, the CDR3 is TGTGCCAGCAGCCTCGACAGGGGGAAAGAGGGCTACACCTTC.

The chain has TRBV4-2 and TRBJ2-5; 12 bases map to TRBD2. Germline trimming cut 4 bases from V and 4 bases from J; bases unmatched to any gene: 7. The CDR3 covers 16 residues. Germline CDR1 and CDR2: LGHNA and YNFKEQ. The CDR3 DNA is TGTGCCAGCAGCCGAGGGACTAGCGGGTTGGGAGAGACCCAGTACTTC. It yields the protein CASSRGTSGLGETQYF.

CDR3 amino acids: CASSPMLGQGASYGYTF. CDR3 nucleotides: TGTGCCAGCAGCCCCATGCTCGGTCAGGGGGCCTCCTATGGCTACACCTTC. The J gene is TRBJ1-2, the V gene TRBV7-9; 8 bases fit TRBD1. V lost 5 bases and J lost 4; bases outside the gene matches: 15. Germline V CDR1 and CDR2: SEHNR, FQNEAQ (reference sequence). CDR3 length: 17 amino acids.

The chain carries TRBV14 and TRBJ2-5, with D perhaps TRBD2 (6 bases). The CDR3 length is 13 residues. Per germline, CDR1 SGHDN and CDR2 FVKESK. Deletions cut 4 bases from V and 7 bases from J, with 13 bases between. The CDR3 protein is CASSPRLVGTQYF. CDR3 DNA: TGTGCCAGCAGCCCCCGACTAGTTGGGACCCAGTACTTC.

This chain uses TRBV30 with TRBJ2-7; possible D gene TRBD2, 5 bases. Germline-derived CDR1 and CDR2 are GTSNPN and SVGIG (reference sequence). Trimming took off 0 bases at V and 6 bases at J, with 12 bases between the two ends. The CDR3 is 13 amino acids. The CDR3 reads CAWSVSRVFEQYF. CDR3 nucleotides: TGTGCCTGGAGTGTCTCGAGGGTATTCGAGCAGTACTTC.

The V and J genes are TRBV19 and TRBJ2-3; 7 bases agree with TRBD1. CDR1 and CDR2 from the germline V gene are LNHDA and SQIVND (reference sequence). V trimming: 7 bases; J trimming: 1 base; junction bases outside the gene matches: 8. The CDR3 covers 15 residues. The CDR3 sequence: CASIPGQAGTDTQYF. CDR3 DNA sequence: TGTGCCAGTATTCCCGGACAGGCTGGCACAGATACGCAGTATTTT. Full variable domain (remainder filled in from reference TRBV19 and TRBJ2-3): DGGITQSPKYLFRKEGQNVTLSCEQNLNHDAMYWYRQDPGQGLRLIYYSQIVNDFQKGDIAEGYSVSREKKESFPLTVTSAQKNPTAFYLCASIPGQAGTDTQYFGPGTRLTVL.

V gene TRBV11-1 combines with J gene TRBJ2-2; TRBD1 matches at 10 bases. The germline V gene has CDR1 SGHAT and CDR2 FQDESV (reference sequence). This CDR3 contains 15 residues. V dropped 4 bases and J dropped 6; count of bases not matched to a gene: 5. In DNA form, the CDR3 reads TGTGCCAGCAGCTATAGACAGGGGGCTCCCGGGGAGCTGTTTTTT. It encodes CASSYRQGAPGELFF.

J is TRBJ2-2 and V is TRBV5-4; 8 nucleotides align to TRBD1. The germline V gene has CDR1 SGHNT and CDR2 YYREEE (reference sequence). V was pared by 4 bases and J by 4 bases, with 9 bases of the junction left unmatched. The CDR3 is made up of 16 amino acids. CDR3 bases: TGTGCCAGCAGCCATAAGACAGGGGCCAGCACCGGGGAGCTGTTTTTT. It yields the protein CASSHKTGASTGELFF.

The chain employs TRBV2 and TRBJ2-3; TRBD1 matches at 7 bases. Germline CDR1 is SNHLY and CDR2 is FYNNEI. With 5 bases clipped from V and 3 bases from J, the junction kept 5 bases outside the gene matches. The CDR3 has 14 residues. The CDR3 sequence is CASSLQGRTDTQYF. CDR3 nucleotides: TGTGCCAGCAGTCTACAGGGGAGAACAGATACGCAGTATTTT.